The next 25 T cell receptor beta chains were all read from a single sample in a study of T cells in women clearing cervical HPV infection. The table came from immunoSEQ multiplex PCR; TCRdb's copy has only in-frame clones and leaves some out. In total, the table holds 40,000 or so clones. Input material: blood buffy coat. Every receptor here comes from a woman between 18 and 69 years old with a cervical HPV16 infection that either progressed to CIN3+ or cleared (not recorded which).

Comments on this clone: The sequence runs out 3 residues before the end of the CDR3; the remainder is reconstructed from the germline J gene. The genes are TRBV20-1 and TRBJ2-7; D may be TRBD2 (6 bases). The CDR3 has 13 amino acids. Trimming took off 6 bases at V and 0 bases at J, with 12 bases between the two ends. In germline, CDR1 is DFQATT, CDR2 SNEGSKA (reference sequence). CDR3 region: CSAPSTSSYEQYF. The CDR3 DNA, read in part, is TGCAGTGCACCATCGACTAGCTCCTACGAG.

To note about this clone: With the read ending 3 residues before the CDR3 end, the germline J gene is used to fill in that end. Distinct nucleotide sequences in the sample also encode this CDR3. The chain joins TRBV30 to TRBJ2-3; no clear D gene. From germline, CDR1 is GTSNPN and CDR2 SVGIG (reference sequence). This CDR3 has 11 residues. CDR3 DNA (partial): TGTGCCTGGAGTGTACAAGAGACG. Its protein is CAWSVQET. The whole CDR3 sequence reads CAWSVQETQYF.

A remark on this clone: The missing CDR3 end, 3 residues past where the read stops, is filled in from the germline J gene. The chain recombines TRBV5-4 with TRBJ2-3, with D possibly matching TRBD2 (6 bases). V gave up 4 bases and J gave up 2 bases, with 14 bases separating them. The CDR3 extends over 15 amino acids. Germline lookup yields CDR1 SGHNT and CDR2 YYREEE (reference sequence). The CDR3: CASSAGTRLTDTQYF. The sequenced part of the CDR3 DNA is TGTGCCAGCAGCGCCGGGACTCGACTCACAGATACG.

Note on this clone: The read stops 3 residues short of the end of the CDR3; the missing end is completed from the germline J gene. The V and J genes are TRBV2 and TRBJ1-5, with a weak D call TRBD1 (5 bases). Germline assignment: CDR1 SNHLY and CDR2 FYNNEI. V lost 7 bases to trimming and J lost 2 bases, with 12 bases between them. The CDR3 is 14 residues long. CDR3: CASTKTGGNQPQHF. Incomplete CDR3 DNA: TGTGCCAGCACCAAAACGGGGGGCAATCAGCCC.

The DNA read from the CDR3 is TGCGCCAGCAGTGAAAGGGGGACGGAGACG. Its translation: CASSERGTET. The whole CDR3 protein is CASSERGTETQYF. The rearrangement links TRBV10-1 to TRBJ2-3, with D tentatively TRBD1 (6 bases). The read terminates 3 residues before the CDR3 end, so the remaining end is supplied by the germline J gene. CDR1 is WNHNN and CDR2 is SYGVQD in the germline V gene (reference sequence). The CDR3 is 13 amino acids.

Comment on this clone: The read finishes 3 residues shy of the CDR3 end, and the germline J gene is used to complete it. The gene calls are TRBV29-1 and TRBJ1-1, with D possibly matching TRBD1 (5 bases). Germline lookup yields CDR1 SQVTM and CDR2 ANQGSEA. The CDR3 sequence is 14 residues long. V was clipped by 6 bases and J by 4 bases, with 18 bases between them. The DNA read from the CDR3 is TGCAGCGTCAAAGGGGCGCTCTCCGTCACTGAA. This codes for CSVKGALSVTE. In full, the CDR3 reads CSVKGALSVTEAFF. The full variable domain, in which reference TRBV29-1 and TRBJ1-1 provide the parts outside the CDR3, is SAVISQKPSRDICQRGTSLTIQCQVDSQVTMMFWYRQQPGQSLTLIATANQGSEATYESGFVIDKFPISRPNLTFSTLTVSNMSPEDSSIYLCSVKGALSVTEAFFGQGTRLTVV.

The CDR3 is CASSQVGQVNEKLFF. The DNA read from the CDR3 is TGTGCCAGCAGCCAAGTCGGCCAGGTCAATGAAAAA. The V and J genes are TRBV14 and TRBJ1-4; no clear D. From the germline J gene comes the end of the CDR3, since the read stops 3 residues before it. The CDR3 contains 15 residues. Germline loops: CDR1 SGHDN, CDR2 FVKESK. V was pared by 1 base and J by 5 bases, with 11 bases between.

The CDR3 sequence: CASSLFHSPEQYF. The DNA read from the CDR3 is TGTGCCAGCAGCTTATTTCATAGCCCCGAG. The chain couples TRBV7-2 to TRBJ2-7, with D uncertain. With the read ending 3 residues before the CDR3 end, the germline J gene is used to fill in that end. The CDR3 is made up of 13 amino acids. Germline V gene data show CDR1 as SGHTA and CDR2 as FQGNSA. The germline V and J ends were trimmed by 2 bases and 6 bases, with 11 bases remaining between them.

On this clone: The read halts 3 residues ahead of the CDR3 end, with the missing end drawn from the germline J gene. J is TRBJ2-7 and V is TRBV4-1; 10 bases are a match to TRBD2. Germline trimming cut 3 bases from V and 4 bases from J; bases unmatched to any gene: 15. The CDR3 extends over 18 amino acids. Germline CDR1 reads MGHRA; CDR2 reads YSYEKL. The CDR3: CASSHGRLAGSRGYEQYF. The DNA read from the CDR3 is TGCGCCAGCAGCCACGGCCGACTAGCGGGTTCTCGGGGATACGAG.

CDR3 DNA (partial): TGTGCCAGCAGCTTTAGCGGGAGGTCCTACGAG. Translated, it gives CASSFSGRSYE. The entire CDR3 protein is CASSFSGRSYEQYF. The chain joins TRBV6-2 or TRBV6-3 to TRBJ2-7; 10 bases are a match to TRBD2. The read ends 3 residues early relative to the CDR3; the germline J gene fills the gap. Germline V gives CDR1 MNHEY, CDR2 SVGEGT. V trimming: 6 bases; J trimming: 1 base; junction bases outside the gene matches: 3. This CDR3 spans 14 amino acids.

On this clone: The read ends 3 residues shy of where the CDR3 ends; the end is completed using the germline J gene. The V and J genes are TRBV19 and TRBJ1-2; D unresolved. Germline CDR1 is LNHDA and CDR2 is SQIVND (reference sequence). The CDR3 is 16 amino acids. The DNA read from the CDR3 is TGTGCCAGTAGTATCTCAGCGGGAGGGTATGCAGATACC. It specifies CASSISAGGYADT. The whole CDR3 protein is CASSISAGGYADTYTF.

In regard to this clone: From the germline J gene comes the end of the CDR3, since the read stops 3 residues before it. V and J are TRBV2 and TRBJ2-3; D is perhaps TRBD1 (5 bases). The CDR3 covers 10 residues. CDR1 and CDR2 from the germline V gene are SNHLY and FYNNEI. The CDR3 sequence: CAFLSGTQYF. The covered CDR3 bases are TGTGCCTTCCTCTCAGGGACG.

Comments on this clone: From the germline J gene comes the end of the CDR3, since the read stops 3 residues before it. The chain recombines TRBV30 with TRBJ1-6, with unresolved D. This CDR3 spans 14 amino acids. Trimming left V 0 bases short and J 3 bases short, with 6 bases between. Germline CDR1 is GTSNPN and CDR2 is SVGIG (reference sequence). CDR3 in amino acids: CAWSVGVYNSPLHF. The CDR3 bases that were read are TGTGCCTGGAGTGTCGGGGTCTATAATTCACCC.

On this clone itself: Read data end 3 residues before the CDR3 end; the end is taken from the germline J gene. The chain carries TRBV7-6 and TRBJ1-2; D is ambiguous. The CDR3 loop spans 15 amino acids. The V gene's germline CDR1 is SGHVS and CDR2 FNYEAQ. CDR3 sequence: CASSLGGPSTDTYTF. The CDR3 bases that were read are TGTGCCAGCAGCTTAGGCGGGCCAAGCACAGATACC.

A remark on this clone: The CDR3 extends 3 residues past the end of the read, so its final part is completed from the germline J gene. The gene calls are TRBV28 and TRBJ1-2; D gene unclear. CDR3 length: 13 amino acids. The germline CDR1 and CDR2 sequences are MDHEN and SYDVKM. V was pared by 5 bases and J by 4 bases, with 11 bases between. The DNA read from the CDR3 is TGTGCCAGCAGTCCCACAACCTCCTATGGC. The encoded protein is CASSPTTSYG. The whole CDR3 sequence is CASSPTTSYGYTF.

A remark on this clone: The missing CDR3 end, 3 residues past where the read stops, is filled in from the germline J gene. The chain joins TRBV30 to TRBJ2-5; D is possibly TRBD1 (6 bases). CDR3 size: 12 residues. The germline V gene has CDR1 GTSNPN and CDR2 SVGIG (reference sequence). V gave up 4 bases and J gave up 5 bases, with 11 bases separating them. The CDR3 DNA, read in part, is TGTGCCTGGACGAGGGGGTTGGAGACC. Protein sequence: CAWTRGLET. The entire CDR3 reads CAWTRGLETQYF.

A note on this clone: The CDR3 is cut off 3 residues early in the read; its end comes from the germline J gene. The rearrangement links TRBV6-1 to TRBJ2-3; TRBD1 might be the D (7 bases). V dropped 3 bases and J dropped 1 base, with 8 bases sitting between them. This CDR3 has 14 residues. In germline, CDR1 is MNHNS, CDR2 SASEGT. CDR3 DNA, as far as it was read: TGTGCCAGCAGTGACAGGGGGGGCACAGATACG. Translating gives CASSDRGGTDT. The whole CDR3 is CASSDRGGTDTQYF.

Points on this clone: The CDR3 extends 3 residues past the end of the read, so its final part is completed from the germline J gene. V gene TRBV6-2 or TRBV6-3 combines with J gene TRBJ2-3, with D maybe TRBD1 (5 bases). V lost 4 bases and J lost 1, with 15 bases in between. In germline, CDR1 is MNHEY, CDR2 SVGEGT. CDR3 length: 16 amino acids. CDR3 sequence reads: CASSWQGLRGTDTQYF. The sequenced part of the CDR3 DNA is TGTGCCAGCAGTTGGCAGGGTCTTCGGGGCACAGATACG.

Note on this clone: The read finishes 3 residues shy of the CDR3 end, and the germline J gene is used to complete it. The chain joins TRBV19 to TRBJ1-2; D unclear. CDR1 and CDR2 (germline): LNHDA, SQIVND (reference sequence). This CDR3 comprises 14 residues. The CDR3 sequence is CASSMAPNSYDYTF. CDR3 DNA (partial): TGTGCCAGTAGTATGGCCCCCAACAGCTACGAC.

With regard to this clone: The CDR3 end falls 3 residues outside the read, so it is completed with the germline J gene. The chain carries TRBV19 and TRBJ1-2, with 8 bases lining up with TRBD1. This CDR3 has 14 residues. The J segment lost 4 bases and the V segment lost 5 bases, leaving 6 bases of the junction unmatched. Germline-derived CDR1 and CDR2 are LNHDA and SQIVND (reference sequence). The DNA read from the CDR3 is TGTGCCAGTAGTTCCAGGACAGGGTCCTATGGC. It encodes CASSSRTGSYG. The full CDR3 sequence reads CASSSRTGSYGYTF.

Note on this clone: Sequencing ends 3 residues short of the CDR3 end; the germline J gene provides the rest. This chain joins TRBV7-2 and TRBJ1-2, with 7 positions matching TRBD1. CDR1 and CDR2 (germline): SGHTA, FQGNSA. The length of the CDR3 is 15 residues. The DNA read from the CDR3 is TGTGCCAGCAGCTTGAGAGACAGGGCGGGAGACGAC. This gives the protein CASSLRDRAGDD. The entire CDR3 sequence reads CASSLRDRAGDDYTF. The entire variable domain, with the rest obtained from reference TRBV7-2 and TRBJ1-2, is as follows: GAGVSQSPSNKVTEKGKDVELRCDPISGHTALYWYRQSLGQGLEFLIYFQGNSAPDKSGLPSDRFSAERTGGSVSTLTIQRTQQEDSAVYLCASSLRDRAGDDYTFGSGTRLTVV.

The CDR3 bases that were read are TGTGCCTGGAGTGCCCATCCTAGCGGGAGTCGTGAC. Its protein is CAWSAHPSGSRD. The CDR3 in its entirety is CAWSAHPSGSRDYTF. The V gene is TRBV30, the J gene TRBJ1-2; D unresolved. The CDR3 end falls 3 residues outside the read, so it is completed with the germline J gene. Germline V CDR1 and CDR2: GTSNPN, SVGIG (reference sequence). This CDR3 contains 15 residues.

In the case of this clone: The CDR3 extends 3 residues past the end of the read, so its final part is completed from the germline J gene. V usage is TRBV28 and J usage is TRBJ2-2, with TRBD1 matching 8 bases. CDR1 is MDHEN, CDR2 SYDVKM, per germline. This CDR3 contains 16 residues. J lost 5 bases, V lost 5 bases, and 10 bases had no gene match. The CDR3 is CASSLGGQGATGELFF. The CDR3 bases that were read are TGTGCCAGCAGTCTAGGGGGGCAGGGGGCAACCGGGGAG. The full variable domain, in which reference TRBV28 and TRBJ2-2 provide the parts outside the CDR3, is DVKVTQSSRYLVKRTGEKVFLECVQDMDHENMFWYRQDPGLGLRLIYFSYDVKMKEKGDIPEGYSVSREKKERFSLILESASTNQTSMYLCASSLGGQGATGELFFGEGSRLTVL.

Comments on this clone: The read finishes 3 residues shy of the CDR3 end, and the germline J gene is used to complete it. The chain couples TRBV5-1 to TRBJ2-7; 7 bases are shared with TRBD1. The germline V gene encodes CDR1 SGHRS and CDR2 YFSETQ. The CDR3 totals 13 residues. V shed 5 bases and J 3 bases; nucleotides not matched to a gene: 5. The CDR3 DNA, read in part, is TGCGCCAGCAGAAGGGACAGCAACTACGAG. Its protein product is CASRRDSNYE. The whole CDR3 protein is CASRRDSNYEQYF.

Points on this clone: Sequencing ends 3 residues short of the CDR3 end; the germline J gene provides the rest. The genes are TRBV6-1 and TRBJ1-1; 7 bases match TRBD1. Germline CDR1 reads MNHNS; CDR2 reads SASEGT. This CDR3 spans 15 amino acids. Germline trimming cut 4 bases from V and 0 bases from J; bases unmatched to any gene: 5. The CDR3 region is CASSGQGSLNTEAFF. The covered CDR3 bases are TGTGCCAGCAGTGGACAGGGAAGTTTGAACACTGAA.